This TCR beta chain came from a study of blood T cells in healthy people across ages (dated by TCRdb to the mid-2010s). Study-level background: In model experiments, template switching captured roughly one uniquely barcoded TCR beta cDNA molecule for every two T cells. Donors of different ages were randomly distributed across sequencing lanes to avoid experimental bias. The donors were split into four age groups: young (average 16 years), middle-aged (about 40), aged (about 62) and long-lived (over 75). For two donors (one aged 18 to 29 and one aged 80 or older), the study analyzed two additional independent replicas of 1 million unique cDNA reads from the same blood draw. Age-related changes in TCR beta repertoire diversity were measured in the study by deep sequencing normalized with unique cDNA molecular identifiers.

The full study reports these points: Compared with the aged group, more naive CD4+ T cells, fewer expanded clones and increased TCR diversity were shown by the long-lived group, suggesting age selection. Observed TCR beta diversity per million T cells fell roughly linearly with age, and a significant reduction was already apparent by age around 40. The CMV infection status of donors was not known, potentially confounding age-related changes in expanded clonotypes. Total diversity estimates from one million sequenced T cells were considered lower bounds and underestimates. Since profiling was done on bulk unsorted PBMCs, naive and antigen-experienced compartments could not be conclusively compared. The percentage of naive T cells measured by flow cytometry correlated strongly with observed TCR beta diversity.

The sample holds a few counts of this clonotype. What antigen it recognizes has not been identified. No much larger clonotype is one base removed from it; base qualities were not supplied. Libraries were made using 5' RACE. Sequenced on an Illumina HiSeq 2500. A second about 7 to 11 cycle PCR used a sample-barcoded 5' primer and a J-beta primer mix. A unique molecular identifier was introduced onto each TCR beta cDNA molecule by a template-switch 5' adaptor carrying 12 random nucleotides. Each sample yielded at least 2.5 million CDR3-containing paired-end reads. First-strand cDNA was synthesized from all RNA with the Mint cDNA synthesis kit, primed by a TRBC-specific oligonucleotide. Following uracil-DNA glycosylase treatment, a first 18-cycle PCR with universal primers M1SS and BC2_uni_R was performed on all cDNA. Per the authors' processing: Normalization of each sample was performed by random selection of 1 million high-quality reads, each carrying a distinct molecular identifier. Instead of being binned into consensus sequences, reads that shared molecular identifiers were thrown out. CDR3 identification, clonotype clustering and error correction used MiTCR with a Q25 quality threshold and the strictest error-elimination algorithm. Lower-bound total TCR beta diversity was estimated with a nonparametric unseen species model using Euler transformation. Using fastp trimming at Q25 and MiXCR clonotype assembly, TCRdb reanalyzed the public sequencing data and kept in-frame beta chains. Under each unique CDR3 protein, matching rows form one entry showing the most common genes and DNA. These V and J calls derive from TCRdb rather than the authors' analysis. A total of about 1.1 million distinct CDR3 sequences appear in this sample, 30% to 40% of them only once. Of the sample, roughly 13% is held by the ten largest clones.

Spanning cysteine to phenylalanine, the CDR3 consists of 16 amino acids. Just CDR3 DNA is preserved here, 48 bases in frame from base 1. Looking up the germline V gene yields CDR1 MNHEY and CDR2 SVGAGI. Here V drops 1 base and J drops 6 bases, and the junction holds 9 bases not matched to any gene. Donors were 40 or so systemically healthy Caucasian individuals from Russia aged roughly 6 to 90 years. Each donor gave 8 to 10 milliliters of peripheral blood, collected into EDTA-treated Vacutainer tubes. Ficoll-Paque density-gradient centrifugation was used to isolate PBMCs, with at least 6.5 million per sample. Trizol reagent was used to extract total RNA from PBMCs, with at least 6 micrograms per sample. For every donor, an aliquot of PBMCs went through flow cytometry to measure the percentages of naive CD45RAhigh/CD27high T cells.

Sequenced input: blood. This TCR derives from a man between 18 and 29 years old in good health. Recombination connected TRBV6-5 to TRBJ2-1; TRBD2 fits 7 bases in the junction. The CDR3 is CASSYWEGLEGNEQFF. The nucleotides read TGTGCCAGCAGTTACTGGGAGGGGCTGGAAGGCAATGAGCAGTTCTTC.